Each of the 12 T cell receptor beta chains below was sequenced from the same sample in a study of blood T cell repertoires in COVID-19. Assay used: immunoSEQ multiplex PCR; TCRdb lists only in-frame clones, some missing. The sample includes roughly 230,000 clones, roughly 89% of them seen just once. Sequenced material: peripheral blood. These receptors were taken from a woman aged 40 to 55 who had recovered from COVID-19.

The chain uses TRBV10-3 and TRBJ2-1; D is perhaps TRBD1 (6 bases). The CDR3 runs to 13 residues. Trimming left V 10 bases short and J 5 bases short, with 15 bases between. Germline V lookup: CDR1 ENHRY, CDR2 SYGVKD. CDR3 in amino acids: CATSRDNNNEQFF. The CDR3 bases are TGTGCCACCAGCCGGGACAACAACAATGAGCAGTTCTTC.

The chain recombines TRBV18 with TRBJ2-7; 7 bases match TRBD2. CDR1 is KGHSH, CDR2 LQKENI, per germline. The CDR3 loop spans 18 amino acids. V shed 3 bases, J shed 9 bases, and the junction held 23 bases outside the gene matches. The CDR3 loop is CASSPDGRPTREGRLQYV. CDR3 nucleotides: TGTGCCAGCTCACCCGACGGACGGCCTACGAGGGAGGGCCGTTTGCAGTACGTC.

V and J are TRBV2 and TRBJ2-1; D perhaps matches TRBD2 (6 bases). The CDR3 runs to 14 residues. Germline CDR1 SNHLY, CDR2 FYNNEI. The V end lost 5 bases, the J end lost 7 bases, and 15 bases lay between the germline ends. The CDR3 DNA reads as TGTGCCAGCAGTCGGGCGGGGCTACAGAATGAGCAGTTCTTC. Translated, it gives CASSRAGLQNEQFF. Full variable domain (missing parts from reference TRBV2 and TRBJ2-1): EPEVTQTPSHQVTQMGQEVILRCVPISNHLYFYWYRQILGQKVEFLVSFYNNEISEKSEIFDDQFSVERPDGSNFTLKIRSTKLEDSAMYFCASSRAGLQNEQFFGPGTRLTVL.

CDR3 in amino acids: CSVEVKGSVTGELFF. Written as DNA, the CDR3 is TGCAGCGTTGAAGTGAAGGGGTCCGTTACCGGGGAGCTGTTTTTT. V and J are TRBV29-1 and TRBJ2-2, with D tentatively TRBD1 (5 bases). CDR1 and CDR2 from the germline V gene are SQVTM and ANQGSEA. CDR3 length equals 15 residues. V shed 1 base and J shed 5 bases, with 14 bases lying between them.

This rearrangement joins TRBV6-5 to TRBJ2-2; D not certain. Germline V gives CDR1 MNHEY, CDR2 SVGAGI. V was shortened by 5 bases and J by 3 bases, with 7 bases between the two germline ends. This CDR3 contains 13 residues. In nucleotides, the CDR3 is TGTGCCAGCAGTCCCTCCCACACCGGGGAGCTGTTTTTT. Translation: CASSPSHTGELFF.

This clone was detected a few times. CDR3 sequence: CSVVKLRGAHYEQYF. CDR3 DNA sequence: TGCAGCGTTGTAAAACTTCGGGGGGCCCACTACGAGCAGTACTTC. The V gene is TRBV29-1, the J gene TRBJ2-7; D may be TRBD2 (7 bases). Germline V lookup: CDR1 SQVTM, CDR2 ANQGSEA. V dropped 4 bases and J dropped 3 bases, with 19 bases sitting between them. The CDR3 has 15 amino acids.

The rearrangement joins TRBV19 to TRBJ1-1; the match to TRBD1 covers 7 bases. Looked up from germline, CDR1 is LNHDA and CDR2 is SQIVND (reference sequence). The CDR3 length is 13 residues. Trimming cost V 8 bases and J 1 base; bases outside gene matches: 4. The CDR3 region is CASVGQENTEAFF. The CDR3 coding sequence is TGTGCCAGTGTTGGACAGGAGAACACTGAAGCTTTCTTT.

CDR3 in DNA: TGCAGCGTTGCGGGTGGGAATGAAAAACTGTTTTTT. Its protein product is CSVAGGNEKLFF. The chain has TRBV29-1 and TRBJ1-4; D is undetermined. This CDR3 has 12 amino acids. CDR1 is SQVTM, CDR2 ANQGSEA, per germline. V was pared by 4 bases and J by 5 bases, with 8 bases between.

V and J are TRBV7-9 and TRBJ2-2; TRBD2 is a possible D gene (5 bases). In germline, CDR1 is SEHNR, CDR2 FQNEAQ (reference sequence). The CDR3 has 18 amino acids. V lost 4 bases, J lost 1 base, and 19 bases lay in between. In nucleotides, the CDR3 is TGTGCCAGCAGCTCGACACGACCCACACTAGTGAACACCGGGGAGCTGTTTTTT. Its translation: CASSSTRPTLVNTGELFF.

The rearrangement uses TRBV11-2 and TRBJ2-3, with a possible D match to TRBD1 (5 bases). Trimming stripped 3 bases from V and 6 bases from J, with 7 bases between. The CDR3 covers 12 residues. Germline CDR1 reads SGHAT; CDR2 reads FQNNGV. The CDR3 nucleotides are TGTGCCAGCAGCTTGACAGCTGATACGCAGTATTTT. This codes for CASSLTADTQYF.

The V gene is TRBV28, the J gene TRBJ1-6; D is uncertain. V lost 6 bases and J 8 bases, leaving 8 bases between the germline ends. From germline, CDR1 is MDHEN and CDR2 SYDVKM. The CDR3 runs to 12 residues. CDR3 coding DNA: TGTGCCAGCAGCCTTTTAGATTCACCCCTCCACTTT. It specifies CASSLLDSPLHF.

This chain links TRBV10-3 with TRBJ1-2; perhaps TRBD1 as D (5 bases). The CDR3 is made up of 11 amino acids. V lost 8 bases and J 4 bases, leaving 8 bases between the germline ends. The V gene's germline CDR1 is ENHRY and CDR2 SYGVKD. DNA for the CDR3: TGTGCCATCGGGGCGTCCTATGGCTACACCTTC. Encoded protein: CAIGASYGYTF.